The clone carrying this TCR beta chain was seen many times. This entry is derived from a study of spatial heterogeneity in lung cancer. TCRdb itself ran the 5' RACE reads through MiXCR, one entry per CDR3 protein. The table records about 23,000 distinct CDR3 sequences, 8.5% to 10% of them present only once. This CDR3 comprises 13 residues. V lost 3 bases and J lost 5; bases outside the gene matches: 1. Per germline, CDR1 LGHNA and CDR2 YSLEER. The sample's time point: blood at routine non-recurrence follow-up after resection. The source material was PBMCs, sampled at follow-up. The receptor comes from a male donor with early-stage non-small cell lung cancer. The chain employs TRBV4-3 and TRBJ1-5; the match to TRBD1 covers 7 bases. The CDR3 loop is CASSQQGDQPQHF. The CDR3 DNA is TGCGCCAGCAGCCAGCAGGGGGATCAGCCCCAGCATTTT.